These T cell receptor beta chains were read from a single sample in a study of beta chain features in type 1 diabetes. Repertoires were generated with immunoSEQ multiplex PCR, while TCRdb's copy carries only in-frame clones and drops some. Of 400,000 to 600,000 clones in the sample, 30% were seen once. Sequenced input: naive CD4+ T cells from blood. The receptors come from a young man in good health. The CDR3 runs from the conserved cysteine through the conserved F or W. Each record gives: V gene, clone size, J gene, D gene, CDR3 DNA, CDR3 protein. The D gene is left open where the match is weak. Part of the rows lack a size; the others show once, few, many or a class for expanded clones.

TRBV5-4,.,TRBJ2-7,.,TGTGCCAGCAGCTTGGAAGGCTTCTCCTACGAGCAGTACTTC,CASSLEGFSYEQYF
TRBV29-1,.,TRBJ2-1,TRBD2,TGCAGAGAAATTAGCGGGCACCTCCACAATGAGCAGTTCTTC,CREISGHLHNEQFF
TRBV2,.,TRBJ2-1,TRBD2,TGTGCCAGCAGTCCCCAAGCGGGAGGACCCTACAATGAGCAGTTCTTC,CASSPQAGGPYNEQFF
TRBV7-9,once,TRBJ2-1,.,TGTGCCAGCACTTGGGACTGGGGCAATGAGCAGTTCTTC,CASTWDWGNEQFF
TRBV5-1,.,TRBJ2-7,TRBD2,TGCGCCAGCAGCGGAGCGGGAGTCGGGTACGAGCAGTACTTC,CASSGAGVGYEQYF
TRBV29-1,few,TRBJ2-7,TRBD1,TGCAGCGTTGCGACAGGGAGCGAGCAGTACTTC,CSVATGSEQYF
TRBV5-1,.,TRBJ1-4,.,TGCGCCAGCAGCCCCCAGACGGCTCCGAATGAAAAACTGTTTTTT,CASSPQTAPNEKLFF
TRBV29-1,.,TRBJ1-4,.,TGCAGCGCCCGTCGGAGTTTTGAAAAACTGTTTTTT,CSARRSFEKLFF
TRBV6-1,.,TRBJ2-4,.,TGTGCCAGCAGTGAGGGAGTGGACATTCAGTACTTC,CASSEGVDIQYF
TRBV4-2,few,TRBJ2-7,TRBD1,TGTGCCAGCAGCCTTGCCGGGACAGGACAATACGAGCAGTACTTC,CASSLAGTGQYEQYF
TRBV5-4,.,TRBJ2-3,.,TGTGCCAGCAGATTAAGCGGAGTAGGCACAGATACGCAGTATTTT,CASRLSGVGTDTQYF
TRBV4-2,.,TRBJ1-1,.,TGTGCCAGCAGCCAGGTGGGAGTTGAAGCTTTCTTT,CASSQVGVEAFF
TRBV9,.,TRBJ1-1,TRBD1,TGTGCCAGCAGCGTAGACCCAGGGGGCTCTGAAGCTTTCTTT,CASSVDPGGSEAFF
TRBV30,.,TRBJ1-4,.,TGTGCCTGGAGTGTACTAGCTGCAACTAATGAAAAACTGTTTTTT,CAWSVLAATNEKLFF
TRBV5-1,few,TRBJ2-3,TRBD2,TGCGCCAGCAGCTTGACTAGCGGGAGGGCTGGCGATACGCAGTATTTT,CASSLTSGRAGDTQYF
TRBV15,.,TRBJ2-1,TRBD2,TGTGCCACCAGCAGAGTAAGGACTAGCGGTGAGCAGTTCTTC,CATSRVRTSGEQFF
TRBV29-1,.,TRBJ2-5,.,TGCAGCGTTGAAGGTGGTCTGCGAAAAGAGACCCAGTACTTC,CSVEGGLRKETQYF